One sample yielded the 6 T cell receptor beta chains listed below, sequenced in a study of blood T cell repertoires in COVID-19. Repertoires were generated with immunoSEQ multiplex PCR, while TCRdb's copy carries only in-frame clones and drops some. The sample includes roughly 91,000 clones, around 80% of them seen just once. Sequencing was done on a sample of peripheral blood. These receptors all stem from a woman aged 80 or older with acute or convalescent COVID-19.

This clone has just one count. The V and J genes are TRBV5-1 and TRBJ2-5, with D possibly matching TRBD2 (5 bases). Germline-derived CDR1 and CDR2 are SGHRS and YFSETQ. The V and J ends lost 5 bases and 3 bases respectively, with 14 bases between them. The CDR3 is 14 residues long. The CDR3 loop is CASRAMGSKETQYF. In DNA form, the CDR3 reads TGCGCCAGCAGGGCGATGGGGAGCAAAGAGACCCAGTACTTC.

The V gene is TRBV19, the J gene TRBJ2-3, with TRBD2 matching 7 bases. Germline loops: CDR1 LNHDA, CDR2 SQIVND (reference sequence). After removal of 1 base from V and 8 bases from J, the junction contained 9 bases not matched to a gene. This CDR3 region has 15 residues. The CDR3 DNA reads TGTGCCAGTAGTATAGCCGGGACTACTTCCACTACGCAGTATTTT. Encoded protein: CASSIAGTTSTTQYF.

The J gene is TRBJ1-2, the V gene TRBV6-5; 7 positions match TRBD1. Losses at the gene ends were 6 bases for V and 8 bases for J; bases not matched to a gene: 9. The CDR3 spans 13 residues. Germline loops: CDR1 MNHEY, CDR2 SVGAGI. CDR3 bases: TGTGCCAGCAGCGATACAGGGGCGGACGGCTACACCTTC. Translated: CASSDTGADGYTF.

This clone has a single count. The sample holds other DNA sequences that translate to the same CDR3. The chain is built from TRBV5-1 and TRBJ1-4, with D unclear. Trimming cost V 1 base and J 1 base, with 5 bases left between them. This CDR3 is 14 amino acids long. CDR1 is SGHRS and CDR2 is YFSETQ in the germline V gene. The CDR3 here is CASSLRGTNEKLFF. The CDR3 DNA reads TGCGCCAGCAGCTTGCGGGGAACTAATGAAAAACTGTTTTTT.

In its sample, this clone was seen a few times. The genes are TRBV2 and TRBJ2-2, with 8 bases fitting TRBD1. Germline assignment: CDR1 SNHLY and CDR2 FYNNEI. The CDR3 spans 16 residues. J gave up 1 base and V 6 bases, and 7 bases lay outside the gene matches. The CDR3 nucleotides are TGTGCCAGCAGCGAACAGGGGGTGGTGAACACCGGGGAGCTGTTTTTT. Encoded protein: CASSEQGVVNTGELFF. Looking up the rest from reference TRBV2 and TRBJ2-2 gives the full variable domain: EPEVTQTPSHQVTQMGQEVILRCVPISNHLYFYWYRQILGQKVEFLVSFYNNEISEKSEIFDDQFSVERPDGSNFTLKIRSTKLEDSAMYFCASSEQGVVNTGELFFGEGSRLTVL.

V is TRBV3-1 (or the pseudogene TRBV3-2) and J is TRBJ1-1; a weak D match, TRBD1 (5 bases). This CDR3 spans 15 amino acids. V lost 3 bases to trimming and J lost 0 bases, with 11 bases between them. Germline V lookup: CDR1 LGHDT, CDR2 YNNKEL (reference sequence). CDR3 DNA sequence: TGTGCCAGCAGCCAGCTGGCGGGGGTGAACACTGAAGCTTTCTTT. Translation: CASSQLAGVNTEAFF.